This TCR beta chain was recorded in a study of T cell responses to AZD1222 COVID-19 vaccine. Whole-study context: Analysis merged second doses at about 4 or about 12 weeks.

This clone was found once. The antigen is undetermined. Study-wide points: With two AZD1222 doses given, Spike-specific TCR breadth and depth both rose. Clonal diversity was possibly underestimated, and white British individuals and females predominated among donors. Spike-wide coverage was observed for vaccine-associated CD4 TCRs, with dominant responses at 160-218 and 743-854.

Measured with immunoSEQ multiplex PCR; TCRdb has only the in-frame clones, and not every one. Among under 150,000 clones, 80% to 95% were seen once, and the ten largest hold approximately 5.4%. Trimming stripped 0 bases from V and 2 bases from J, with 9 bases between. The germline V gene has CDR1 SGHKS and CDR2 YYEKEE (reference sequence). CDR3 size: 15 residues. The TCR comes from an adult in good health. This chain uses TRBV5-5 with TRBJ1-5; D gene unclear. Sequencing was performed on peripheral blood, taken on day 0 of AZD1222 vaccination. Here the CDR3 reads CASSLDRQGNQPQHF. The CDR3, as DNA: TGTGCCAGCAGCTTGGATCGGCAGGGCAATCAGCCCCAGCATTTT.